One sample yielded the 25 T cell receptor beta chains listed below, sequenced in a study of cytomegalovirus exposure and HLA in healthy donors (dated by TCRdb to about 2017). Libraries were prepared through the immunoSEQ multiplex PCR assay. Sourced from immuneACCESS, this table was stored by TCRdb with only in-frame sequences that have V and J called. A share of the clones is absent; for the studies checked, an unresolved V gene accounts for under half, and the remainder has no known explanation. Recorded for this sample are 180,000 or so clones; roughly 86% of them occurred a single time. Together, the top ten hold less than 3% of the sample. Sequencing was done on a sample of PBMCs. These receptors came from a man between 18 and 29 years old in good health and CMV-seropositive.

This clone came up once. Here the CDR3 reads CASSSLSSYEQYF. In nucleotides, the CDR3 is TGTGCCAGCAGCTCGTTGAGCTCCTACGAGCAGTACTTC. The genes are TRBV7-9 and TRBJ2-7, with D unresolved. The CDR3 extends over 13 amino acids. The germline V gene has CDR1 SEHNR and CDR2 FQNEAQ (reference sequence). Trimming removed 4 bases at V and 0 bases at J, with 7 bases between.

A few counts support this clone. V and J are TRBV15 and TRBJ2-7, with D possibly TRBD2 on 7 matching bases. Trimming cost V 0 bases and J 5 bases, with 14 bases left between them. Germline CDR1 reads LNHNV; CDR2 reads YYDKDF (reference sequence). The CDR3 length is 15 residues. CDR3 DNA sequence: TGTGCCACCAGCAGAGAACACGAGGGGGGGAACGAGCAGTACTTC. Amino acids: CATSREHEGGNEQYF.

The rearrangement links TRBV19 to TRBJ2-5; TRBD2 agrees at 7 bases. The germline V gene has CDR1 LNHDA and CDR2 SQIVND (reference sequence). There are 16 residues in the CDR3. The trim removed 5 bases at V and 1 base at J, leaving 10 bases unmatched. CDR3 bases: TGTGCCAGTAGTCCTCGGAGCGGGACCACCCAAGAGACCCAGTACTTC. Protein product: CASSPRSGTTQETQYF.

The chain carries TRBV6-1 and TRBJ2-7; 7 bases line up with TRBD2. V lost 2 bases, J lost 2 bases, and 6 bases stayed unmatched. Germline loops: CDR1 MNHNS, CDR2 SASEGT. This CDR3 contains 15 residues. CDR3 DNA sequence: TGTGCCAGCAGTGAATCGGCTGGGAGGGCCTACGAGCAGTACTTC. Encoded protein: CASSESAGRAYEQYF.

The chain has TRBV9 and TRBJ2-5; 7 nucleotides align to TRBD2. The germline gives CDR1 SGDLS, CDR2 YYNGEE. With 2 bases clipped from V and 1 base from J, the junction kept 8 bases outside the gene matches. The CDR3 has 16 amino acids. CDR3 sequence: CASSVRAGEGQETQYF. The CDR3 DNA sequence: TGTGCCAGCAGCGTCAGGGCGGGGGAGGGCCAAGAGACCCAGTACTTC. Looking up the rest from reference TRBV9 and TRBJ2-5 gives the full variable domain: DSGVTQTPKHLITATGQRVTLRCSPRSGDLSVYWYQQSLDQGLQFLIQYYNGEERAKGNILERFSAQQFPDLHSELNLSSLELGDSALYFCASSVRAGEGQETQYFGPGTRLLVL.

V and J are TRBV14 and TRBJ2-1; unclear D gene. The CDR3 sequence is 14 residues long. Germline V gene data show CDR1 as SGHDN and CDR2 as FVKESK. Between the trimmed V and J ends, which lost 9 bases and 0 bases, there was a span of 12 bases. The CDR3 DNA reads TGTGCCAGTCGTGACAAGAGCTCCTACAATGAGCAGTTCTTC. Translation: CASRDKSSYNEQFF.

The chain has TRBV27 and TRBJ2-7; tentative D call: TRBD2 (6 bases). In germline, CDR1 is MNHEY, CDR2 SMNVEV (reference sequence). This CDR3 region has 14 residues. V was shortened by 2 bases and J by 3 bases, with 11 bases between the two germline ends. This CDR3 is CASSLTGELYEQYF. Here the CDR3 DNA reads TGTGCCAGCAGTTTAACGGGGGAACTCTACGAGCAGTACTTC.

The chain links TRBV4-2 to TRBJ2-6; D possibly corresponds to TRBD1 (6 bases). V lost 2 bases and J lost 1, with 9 bases in between. This CDR3 region has 16 residues. Per germline, CDR1 LGHNA and CDR2 YNFKEQ. CDR3 amino acids: CASSQQQGSGANVLTF. In DNA, the CDR3 is TGTGCCAGCAGCCAACAACAGGGATCTGGGGCCAACGTCCTGACTTTC.

The rearrangement joins TRBV11-2 to TRBJ1-2, with 7 bases aligning to TRBD1. The CDR3 consists of 18 residues. The ends lost 1 base at V and 4 bases at J; junction bases unmatched: 15. CDR1 and CDR2 from the germline V gene are SGHAT and FQNNGV. This chain's CDR3 is CASSLAFGPGQRRYGYTF. The DNA of the CDR3 is TGTGCCAGCAGCTTAGCTTTTGGGCCGGGACAGCGTCGCTATGGCTACACCTTC.

The chain links TRBV12-5 to TRBJ1-1, with a weak D call TRBD1 (5 bases). The CDR3 length is 16 residues. With 1 base removed from V and 3 bases from J, the gap between germline ends came to 15 bases. Germline V gene lookup returns CDR1 LGHNT and CDR2 FRNRAP. The chain's CDR3 is CASGLGPRAVDTEAFF. The CDR3 DNA reads as TGTGCTAGTGGTTTGGGGCCCAGGGCAGTGGACACTGAAGCTTTCTTT.

This sequence joins TRBV5-6 and TRBJ2-5; TRBD2 agrees at 13 bases. The CDR3 is made up of 19 amino acids. Germline V gives CDR1 SGHDT, CDR2 YYEEEE. Trimming removed 1 base from V and 1 base from J; junction bases left unmatched: 10. The DNA of the CDR3 is TGTGCCAGCAGCTTGAGGGAACTAGCGGGGGGGCCCTTCCAAGAGACCCAGTACTTC. Amino acid sequence: CASSLRELAGGPFQETQYF.

The chain uses TRBV4-2 and TRBJ1-2, with 8 bases fitting TRBD1. CDR1 and CDR2 (germline): LGHNA, YNFKEQ. With V trimmed by 0 bases and J by 5 bases, 8 bases remained unmatched. The CDR3 sequence is 16 residues long. CDR3 residues: CASSQEAWGQDYGYTF. CDR3 nucleotide sequence: TGTGCCAGCAGCCAAGAGGCGTGGGGACAGGATTATGGCTACACCTTC.

In its sample, this clone was seen a few times. The chain joins TRBV30 to TRBJ2-7, with 8 bases lining up with TRBD1. The V segment lost 2 bases and the J segment 4 bases; nucleotides outside the gene matches: 7. Germline CDR1 reads GTSNPN; CDR2 reads SVGIG (reference sequence). The CDR3 length is 14 residues. CDR3 bases: TGTGCCTGGAGTAGGCAGGGGGCTCGGTACGAGCAGTACTTC. It is translated as CAWSRQGARYEQYF.

The chain carries TRBV6-1 and TRBJ1-5, with a tentative D call TRBD1 (5 bases). The CDR3 is 14 amino acids. The V end was cut by 2 bases, the J end by 7 bases, with 12 bases between. Germline CDR1 and CDR2: MNHNS and SASEGT. As DNA, the CDR3 is TGTGCCAGCAGTGAAAGGTCAGGGCGGCAGCCCCAGCATTTT. Translating it yields CASSERSGRQPQHF.

This chain connects TRBV19 to TRBJ1-1, with unresolved D. Germline V lookup: CDR1 LNHDA, CDR2 SQIVND (reference sequence). The CDR3 is 14 amino acids. V dropped 3 bases and J dropped 5 bases, with 13 bases sitting between them. CDR3 bases: TGTGCCAGTAGTATGTATCCCTCCCGGACTGAAGCTTTCTTT. Its protein is CASSMYPSRTEAFF. The full variable domain, rest sourced from reference TRBV19 and TRBJ1-1, is DGGITQSPKYLFRKEGQNVTLSCEQNLNHDAMYWYRQDPGQGLRLIYYSQIVNDFQKGDIAEGYSVSREKKESFPLTVTSAQKNPTAFYLCASSMYPSRTEAFFGQGTRLTVV.

CDR3 nucleotide sequence: TGTGCCTGGAGTCCCGGCTCTGGGGCCAACGTCCTGACTTTC. This gives the protein CAWSPGSGANVLTF. This sequence joins TRBV30 and TRBJ2-6; D unclear. The CDR3 is made up of 14 amino acids. Trimming cost V 2 bases and J 0 bases, with 5 bases left between them. The germline V gene has CDR1 GTSNPN and CDR2 SVGIG (reference sequence).

The J gene is TRBJ1-6, the V gene TRBV7-8; D is possibly TRBD1 (6 bases). The V end lost 2 bases, the J end lost 10 bases, and 12 bases lay between the germline ends. The length of the CDR3 is 14 residues. The germline gives CDR1 SGHVS, CDR2 FQNEAQ. Here the CDR3 reads CASSLRQDQSPLHF. In DNA, the CDR3 is TGTGCCAGCAGCTTACGACAGGATCAGTCACCCCTCCACTTT.

This chain joins TRBV6-1 and TRBJ1-3, with D hard to call. V gave up 4 bases and J gave up 0 bases, with 13 bases separating them. CDR3 length equals 16 residues. Germline V lookup: CDR1 MNHNS, CDR2 SASEGT. The CDR3 nucleotides are TGTGCCAGCAGTGTTGTCGGTATTGTCTCTGGAAACACCATATATTTT. It encodes CASSVVGIVSGNTIYF.

This clone was counted many times. V is TRBV6-4 and J is TRBJ2-1, with 7 bases lining up with TRBD2. CDR1 and CDR2 (germline): MRHNA, SNTAGT. V lost 5 bases to trimming and J lost 5 bases; unmatched junction nucleotides: 3. The CDR3 is made up of 13 amino acids. CDR3 in DNA: TGTGCCAGCAGTACCGGGACTAACAATGAGCAGTTCTTC. Translation: CASSTGTNNEQFF.

The DNA of the CDR3 is TGTGCCAGCAGTGGACTAGCGGGGGGCTCCTTAGCCAAAAACATTCAGTACTTC. The encoded protein is CASSGLAGGSLAKNIQYF. The genes are TRBV6-1 and TRBJ2-4, with 13 bases matching TRBD2. The germline V gene has CDR1 MNHNS and CDR2 SASEGT. This CDR3 is built from 18 residues. The trim removed 4 bases at V and 0 bases at J, leaving 6 bases unmatched.

The chain couples TRBV19 to TRBJ1-5; perhaps TRBD1 as D (5 bases). CDR3 size: 14 residues. The germline V and J ends were trimmed by 6 bases and 5 bases, with 14 bases remaining between them. In germline, CDR1 is LNHDA, CDR2 SQIVND (reference sequence). For the CDR3, the DNA is TGTGCCAGTAGCGCCGCAGGGAGGGATCAGCCCCAGCATTTT. This gives the protein CASSAAGRDQPQHF.

The V gene is TRBV5-8, the J gene TRBJ1-5; D remains unclear. Germline assignment: CDR1 SGHTS and CDR2 YDEGEE. CDR3 length: 15 residues. V dropped 0 bases and J dropped 1 base, with 8 bases sitting between them. For the CDR3, the DNA is TGTGCCAGCAGCTTGGGGCAGGTCAGCAATCAGCCCCAGCATTTT. This encodes CASSLGQVSNQPQHF. Complete variable domain (other parts from reference TRBV5-8 and TRBJ1-5): EAGVTQSPTHLIKTRGQQATLRCSPISGHTSVYWYQQALGLGLQFLLWYDEGEERNRGNFPPRFSGRQFPNYSSELNVNALELEDSALYLCASSLGQVSNQPQHFGDGTRLSIL.

V usage is TRBV27 and J usage is TRBJ2-1; D is perhaps TRBD2 (5 bases). The CDR3 sequence is 12 residues long. V lost 2 bases, J lost 8 bases, and 7 bases lay in between. Germline V CDR1 and CDR2: MNHEY, SMNVEV (reference sequence). Written as DNA, the CDR3 is TGTGCCAGCAGTTTACCCGGGGATGAGCAGTTCTTC. Protein product: CASSLPGDEQFF.

The CDR3 DNA reads TGTGCCAGCAGCCAAGTCAGGGGCGGGGAGCTGTTTTTT. This encodes CASSQVRGGELFF. The chain uses TRBV14 and TRBJ2-2; tentative D call: TRBD1 (6 bases). The V end was cut by 1 base, the J end by 7 bases, with 7 bases between. The V gene's germline CDR1 is SGHDN and CDR2 FVKESK. The CDR3 is 13 amino acids.

The rearrangement joins TRBV5-1 to TRBJ2-2; the D gene is possibly TRBD1 (6 bases). Germline lookup yields CDR1 SGHRS and CDR2 YFSETQ. The CDR3 is made up of 15 amino acids. V lost 0 bases and J 5 bases, leaving 11 bases between the germline ends. The CDR3 loop is CASSLGRGRTGELFF. Here the CDR3 DNA reads TGCGCCAGCAGCTTGGGCAGGGGAAGAACCGGGGAGCTGTTTTTT. The full variable domain, with the rest looked up from reference TRBV5-1 and TRBJ2-2, is KAGVTQTPRYLIKTRGQQVTLSCSPISGHRSVSWYQQTPGQGLQFLFEYFSETQRNKGNFPGRFSGRQFSNSRSEMNVSTLELGDSALYLCASSLGRGRTGELFFGEGSRLTVL.